This TCR beta chain was captured by sequencing in a study of OX40 agonist ivuxolimab in advanced cancers. As concerns this clone: Its specificity is unknown.

Whole-study findings and limits: CD8+ T cells averaged more expanded clones than CD4+. Doses of 0.1 to 3.0 mg/kg were accompanied by clonal expansion of CD4+ and CD8+ blood T cells by week 6.

Libraries were prepared by immunoSEQ multiplex PCR; TCRdb keeps only in-frame clonotypes and omits some of them. The sample holds some 30,000 clones, 80% to 95% seen once. The sample was CD4+ or CD8+ T cells sorted from blood, taken in a trial of the OX40 agonist ivuxolimab. The clonotype was recovered from an adult with an advanced solid tumor such as melanoma, head and neck, liver or kidney cancer.

The CDR3 DNA reads TGTGCCAGAAGCTTCCCGGACCGATGCTCCTACAATGAGCAGTTCTTC. It translates to CARSFPDRCSYNEQFF. This chain uses TRBV5-3 with TRBJ2-1; no definite D call. TRBV5-3 is given ORF status, its function remaining uncertain. The CDR3 consists of 16 residues. V shed 2 bases and J shed 0 bases, with 12 bases lying between them.